Listed here are 29 T cell receptor beta chains from one sample, sequenced in a study of T cell responses to AZD1222 COVID-19 vaccine. The method was immunoSEQ multiplex PCR; TCRdb's version includes in-frame clones alone and lacks a portion of them. The profile shows 110,000 to 150,000 clones, around 92% of them singletons. The specimen was peripheral blood, collected 28 days after the second AZD1222 dose. The receptor source for this set is an adult who received the AZD1222 COVID-19 vaccine.

This clone was seen a single time. The chain has TRBV11-2 and TRBJ1-6, with D unresolved. The CDR3 has 14 residues. V lost 5 bases and J 5 bases, leaving 10 bases between the germline ends. Germline assignment: CDR1 SGHAT and CDR2 FQNNGV. This CDR3 is CASSPGNNNSPLHF. CDR3 sequence (DNA): TGTGCCAGCAGCCCGGGGAATAATAATTCACCCCTCCACTTT.

The V gene is TRBV4-3, the J gene TRBJ1-6, with 7 bases that match TRBD1. CDR1 is LGHNA and CDR2 is YSLEER in the germline V gene. Unmatched junction bases numbered 11, after V lost 4 bases and J lost 8 bases. This CDR3 has 16 amino acids. The CDR3 DNA follows: TGCGCCAGCAGCCCTGAGATGACAGGGATCGATTCACCCCTCCACTTT. This gives the protein CASSPEMTGIDSPLHF.

V is TRBV27 and J is TRBJ1-4, with D tentatively TRBD1 (5 bases). Germline CDR1 and CDR2: MNHEY and SMNVEV (reference sequence). This CDR3 is 15 amino acids long. V shed 5 bases and J shed 3 bases, with 13 bases lying between them. CDR3 sequence (DNA): TGTGCCAGCAGTCCGCCGGGACGGTCTAATGAAAAACTGTTTTTT. This sequence encodes CASSPPGRSNEKLFF.

The V call is TRBV5-1, the J call TRBJ2-1; 10 positions match TRBD2. V was pared by 0 bases and J by 8 bases, with 8 bases of the junction left unmatched. Germline CDR1 is SGHRS and CDR2 is YFSETQ. The CDR3 covers 16 residues. The CDR3 coding sequence is TGCGCCAGCAGCTTGGAACTAGCGGGGCCTAGGGATGAGCAGTTCTTC. It translates to CASSLELAGPRDEQFF.

The V call is TRBV25-1, the J call TRBJ2-2; the D gene could be TRBD1 or TRBD2 (5 bases each). This CDR3 is 17 amino acids long. The V gene lost 0 bases and the J gene lost 1 base, with 12 bases spanning the gap. The germline CDR1 and CDR2 sequences are MGHDK and SYGVNS. CDR3 sequence (DNA): TGTGCCAGCAGTGAATACCCGGGACGGAGGAACACCGGGGAGCTGTTTTTT. Its protein product is CASSEYPGRRNTGELFF.

In its sample, this clone was seen a few times. V and J are TRBV6-5 and TRBJ2-1, with TRBD2 matching 14 bases. The CDR3 consists of 15 residues. Germline V gene sequence: CDR1 MNHEY, CDR2 SVGAGI. J was trimmed by 12 bases and V by 6 bases; bases with no gene match: 10. The DNA of the CDR3 is TGTGCCAGCAGCCCCGGGACTAGCGGGAGTGGGTTGCAGTTCTTC. This codes for CASSPGTSGSGLQFF.

V and J are TRBV28 and TRBJ1-5; D remains unclear. From germline, CDR1 is MDHEN and CDR2 SYDVKM. This CDR3 spans 15 amino acids. The V end lost 6 bases, the J end lost 7 bases, and 19 bases lay between the germline ends. CDR3 in amino acids: CASRPSTGLGQPQHF. The CDR3 DNA reads as TGTGCCAGCAGACCGTCGACGGGCCTGGGGCAGCCCCAGCATTTT.

The rearrangement links TRBV18 to TRBJ2-1; D remains ambiguous. Germline CDR1 and CDR2: KGHSH and LQKENI. The CDR3 sequence is 13 residues long. Trimming left V 1 base short and J 5 bases short, with 6 bases between. The chain's CDR3 is CASSPRQNNEQFF. The CDR3 coding sequence is TGTGCCAGCTCACCACGGCAGAACAATGAGCAGTTCTTC.

This clone was recorded only once. The chain couples TRBV12-5 to TRBJ2-3; 12 positions agree with TRBD2. Per the germline V gene, CDR1 is LGHNT and CDR2 is FRNRAP. Germline trimming cut 7 bases from V and 1 base from J; bases unmatched to any gene: 3. The CDR3 consists of 15 residues. The CDR3, as DNA: TGTGCTAGTGCTAGCGGGAGGGCCGGCACAGATACGCAGTATTTT. Protein product: CASASGRAGTDTQYF.

The chain has TRBV27 and TRBJ1-4, with 12 bases aligning to TRBD1. V was clipped by 6 bases and J by 8 bases; unmatched bases: 10. From germline, CDR1 is MNHEY and CDR2 SMNVEV (reference sequence). The CDR3 contains 16 residues. This CDR3 is CASSPNRGQGAEKLFF. DNA for the CDR3: TGTGCCAGCAGCCCCAATCGGGGACAGGGGGCGGAAAAACTGTTTTTT.

This chain joins TRBV7-2 and TRBJ1-2; D gene ambiguous. Per the germline V gene, CDR1 is SGHTA and CDR2 is FQGNSA. Trimming stripped 6 bases from V and 2 bases from J, with 16 bases between. The CDR3 consists of 15 residues. The CDR3 bases are TGTGCCAGCAGGGGTGGGTGGCAGGCGAACTATGGCTACACCTTC. It is translated as CASRGGWQANYGYTF.

The rearrangement links TRBV28 to TRBJ2-1; perhaps D is TRBD1 or TRBD2 (5 bases each). Germline CDR1 and CDR2: MDHEN and SYDVKM. This CDR3 comprises 18 residues. V was clipped by 6 bases and J by 0 bases, with 21 bases between them. The CDR3 reads CASSQITGTLSSYNEQFF. In DNA form, the CDR3 reads TGTGCCAGCAGCCAAATTACCGGGACGCTAAGCTCCTACAATGAGCAGTTCTTC.

V usage is TRBV24-1 and J usage is TRBJ2-7; D unresolved. V lost 5 bases and J lost 2, with 9 bases in between. The CDR3 runs 13 residues. Germline CDR1 and CDR2: KGHDR and SFDVKD. CDR3 in DNA: TGTGCCACCAGTGCAGCAAATACCTACGAGCAGTACTTC. Translation: CATSAANTYEQYF.

Here the CDR3 reads CASRPTGTTYNEQFF. CDR3 coding DNA: TGTGCCAGCAGGCCCACAGGGACCACCTACAATGAGCAGTTCTTC. The chain links TRBV28 to TRBJ2-1; D possibly corresponds to TRBD1 (6 bases). The V gene's germline CDR1 is MDHEN and CDR2 SYDVKM. The germline V and J ends were trimmed by 6 bases and 2 bases, with 14 bases remaining between them. The CDR3 is made up of 15 amino acids.

This clone has a single count. The V and J genes are TRBV6-5 and TRBJ2-4; D gene unclear. V lost 2 bases and J 2 bases, leaving 10 bases between the germline ends. CDR1 is MNHEY and CDR2 is SVGAGI in the germline V gene. This CDR3 is built from 15 residues. Here the CDR3 DNA reads TGTGCCAGCAGTTACCGGCAGAGCTCCAAAAACATTCAGTACTTC. Translating gives CASSYRQSSKNIQYF.

This chain uses TRBV6-2 or TRBV6-3 with TRBJ1-4, with D possibly TRBD1 on 5 matching bases. This CDR3 is 17 amino acids long. V was clipped by 2 bases and J by 0 bases, with 13 bases between them. The germline V gene has CDR1 MNHEY and CDR2 SVGEGT. CDR3 residues: CASSYEGNTATNEKLFF. For the CDR3, the DNA is TGTGCCAGCAGTTACGAGGGGAACACGGCAACTAATGAAAAACTGTTTTTT.

The rearrangement links TRBV14 to TRBJ2-7; a weak D match, TRBD1 (6 bases). The CDR3 loop spans 15 amino acids. Germline V lookup: CDR1 SGHDN, CDR2 FVKESK. Trimming took off 8 bases at V and 1 base at J, with 18 bases between the two ends. The CDR3 region has the DNA TGTGCCAGCTCTCCTTCAGGCACAGGGTCCTACGAGCAGTACTTC. Translating it yields CASSPSGTGSYEQYF.

The V call is TRBV10-1, the J call TRBJ1-1, with TRBD1 matching over 8 bases. The CDR3 is made up of 16 amino acids. After removal of 3 bases from V and 0 bases from J, the junction contained 6 bases not matched to a gene. Germline V gives CDR1 WNHNN, CDR2 SYGVQD (reference sequence). The CDR3 loop is CASSDPETGVNTEAFF. Written as DNA, the CDR3 is TGCGCCAGCAGTGACCCTGAGACAGGGGTGAACACTGAAGCTTTCTTT.

This chain uses TRBV7-2 with TRBJ2-3; 9 nucleotides align to TRBD2. Germline V lookup: CDR1 SGHTA, CDR2 FQGNSA. CDR3 length: 13 amino acids. V lost 8 bases and J lost 6; bases outside the gene matches: 6. CDR3 sequence (DNA): TGTGCCAGCGGCGGGAGGGGGGCCGATACGCAGTATTTT. It specifies CASGGRGADTQYF.

V is TRBV28 and J is TRBJ2-2; 8 positions agree with TRBD1. V was clipped by 2 bases and J by 7 bases; unmatched bases: 9. Germline CDR1 is MDHEN and CDR2 is SYDVKM. This CDR3 has 16 amino acids. Written as DNA, the CDR3 is TGTGCCAGCAGTTTAGAGGGCAGGGGGCGCGTCGGGGAGCTGTTTTTT. Protein sequence: CASSLEGRGRVGELFF.

The chain has TRBV6-4 and TRBJ1-1; maybe TRBD1 (6 bases). The CDR3 contains 14 residues. Trimming shortened V by 7 bases and J by 4 bases, and 16 bases separated the two germline ends. Germline CDR1 reads MRHNA; CDR2 reads SNTAGT. The CDR3 region is CASKETGSVTEAFF. The CDR3 nucleotides read TGTGCCAGCAAAGAGACAGGTTCTGTCACTGAAGCTTTCTTT.

Only one count was recorded for this clone. The rearrangement joins TRBV30 to TRBJ2-3; TRBD1 is a possible D gene (6 bases). The V end lost 4 bases, the J end lost 1 base, and 12 bases lay between the germline ends. The CDR3 extends over 14 amino acids. Germline CDR1 and CDR2: GTSNPN and SVGIG (reference sequence). CDR3 sequence (DNA): TGTGCCTGGACTTTTGGACAGCGCACAGATACGCAGTATTTT. Translating it yields CAWTFGQRTDTQYF.

The rearrangement joins TRBV7-2 to TRBJ2-3; maybe TRBD2 (5 bases). V gave up 3 bases and J gave up 3 bases, with 16 bases separating them. The CDR3 length is 16 residues. Germline CDR1 SGHTA, CDR2 FQGNSA. The CDR3, as DNA: TGTGCCAGCAGCTTGTCCGTGAGGACTGAGACAGATACGCAGTATTTT. Its translation: CASSLSVRTETDTQYF.

This clone has more than one count but fewer than ten. V gene TRBV7-9 combines with J gene TRBJ1-1; D is undetermined. V was pared by 5 bases and J by 8 bases, with 12 bases between. The CDR3 spans 12 residues. CDR1 and CDR2 from the germline V gene are SEHNR and FQNEAQ (reference sequence). CDR3 DNA sequence: TGTGCCAGCAGCCTCCCCACTCTCGAAGCTTTCTTT. Protein sequence: CASSLPTLEAFF.

The chain uses TRBV6-5 and TRBJ2-4; D gene unclear. The germline CDR1 and CDR2 sequences are MNHEY and SVGAGI. The CDR3 loop spans 13 amino acids. The V and J ends lost 0 bases and 8 bases respectively, with 8 bases between them. CDR3 coding DNA: TGTGCCAGCAGTTACTCGAAAGGGCACATTCAGTACTTC. Its protein is CASSYSKGHIQYF.

This clone appeared once. The chain employs TRBV29-1 and TRBJ2-2; D tentatively reads TRBD1 or TRBD2 (5 bases each). Trimming pared 4 bases from V and 4 bases from J, leaving 13 bases between. The length of the CDR3 is 14 residues. CDR1 and CDR2 (germline): SQVTM, ANQGSEA. CDR3 nucleotide sequence: TGCAGCGTTGGGGGGAAGGGGATCACCGGGGAGCTGTTTTTT. Translation: CSVGGKGITGELFF.

This chain uses TRBV28 with TRBJ1-2; 7 bases agree with TRBD1. Germline CDR1 reads MDHEN; CDR2 reads SYDVKM. This CDR3 is built from 14 residues. V was clipped by 6 bases and J by 4 bases; unmatched bases: 8. CDR3 in amino acids: CASRPGTAGYGYTF. The CDR3 DNA sequence: TGTGCCAGCAGGCCCGGGACAGCGGGCTATGGCTACACCTTC.

The J gene is TRBJ1-6, the V gene TRBV10-3; tentatively, D is TRBD1 (6 bases). The CDR3 runs 13 residues. CDR1 is ENHRY and CDR2 is SYGVKD in the germline V gene. V was pared by 6 bases and J by 10 bases, with 13 bases between. The CDR3 loop is CAIRPGQKSPLHF. The CDR3 region has the DNA TGTGCCATCAGACCGGGACAAAAATCACCCCTCCACTTT.

CDR3 amino acids: CASSFGQSQPQHF. The CDR3 nucleotides read TGTGCCAGCAGCTTTGGCCAAAGTCAGCCCCAGCATTTT. The chain couples TRBV7-9 to TRBJ1-5; D is undetermined. The CDR3 is made up of 13 amino acids. Per the germline V gene, CDR1 is SEHNR and CDR2 is FQNEAQ (reference sequence). V lost 3 bases to trimming and J lost 6 bases, with 9 bases between them.